What follows are 25 T cell receptor beta chains derived from one specimen sequenced in a study of T cell repertoires in cytomegalovirus infection. MiXCR, run by TCRdb on the reads, gives a single entry per CDR3 protein. The repertoire holds under 800,000 distinct CDR3 sequences, 20% to 25% seen once, with 6.5% to 10% in the top ten. Sequencing was done on a sample of CD8+ T cells from PBMCs. Receptors originate from a human donor in good health (CMV status not recorded). Some clones in this sample may be carry-over from other donors' samples.

V gene TRBV20-1 combines with J gene TRBJ2-7, with D perhaps TRBD1 (6 bases). Trimming pared 3 bases from V and 4 bases from J, leaving 13 bases between. The CDR3 sequence is 13 residues long. Germline values: CDR1 DFQATT, CDR2 SNEGSKA (reference sequence). The CDR3 sequence: CSASEQGKYEQYF. The CDR3 DNA follows: TGCAGTGCTAGTGAACAGGGAAAATACGAGCAGTACTTC.

The table lists this clonotype with many counts. V gene TRBV7-2 combines with J gene TRBJ1-5, with 9 positions matching TRBD1. V lost 3 bases, J lost 0 bases, and 6 bases stayed unmatched. The germline CDR1 and CDR2 sequences are SGHTA and FQGNSA. The CDR3 is 17 residues long. CDR3 loop: CASSFTGGGYSNQPQHF. The CDR3 DNA follows: TGTGCCAGCAGCTTCACAGGGGGCGGGTATAGCAATCAGCCCCAGCATTTT. Full variable domain (outside the CDR3, taken from reference TRBV7-2 and TRBJ1-5): GAGVSQSPSNKVTEKGKDVELRCDPISGHTALYWYRQSLGQGLEFLIYFQGNSAPDKSGLPSDRFSAERTGGSVSTLTIQRTQQEDSAVYLCASSFTGGGYSNQPQHFGDGTRLSIL.

This clonotype turned up a few times. The J gene is TRBJ2-3, the V gene TRBV27; 9 positions agree with TRBD1. The CDR3 runs 17 residues. V was clipped by 2 bases and J by 3 bases; unmatched bases: 9. From germline, CDR1 is MNHEY and CDR2 SMNVEV (reference sequence). CDR3 bases: TGTGCCAGCAGTTTAACTGGGACAGGGATCAGGACAGATACGCAGTATTTT. This gives the protein CASSLTGTGIRTDTQYF.

With regard to this clonotype: A read error is likely, as this CDR3 ends without the conserved phenylalanine or tryptophan. The V and J genes are TRBV4-1 and TRBJ2-3; 8 bases map to TRBD1. The CDR3 is 14 residues long. V shed 4 bases, J shed 1 base, and the junction held 1 base outside the gene matches. Germline values: CDR1 MGHRA, CDR2 YSYEKL. The CDR3 DNA reads as TGCGCCAGCAGCCTGGGACAGGGCACAGATACGCAGTATCTT. As protein: CASSLGQGTDTQYL.

This clonotype was seen more than once but under ten times. The chain combines TRBV4-1 with TRBJ2-7; 7 bases are shared with TRBD1. CDR1 MGHRA and CDR2 YSYEKL come from the germline V gene. Trimming took 0 bases from V and 4 from J; bases not matched to a gene: 9. The CDR3 covers 16 residues. In DNA form, the CDR3 reads TGCGCCAGCAGCCAAGATTGGGCCGGGACAGCGTACGAGCAGTACTTC. This codes for CASSQDWAGTAYEQYF.

The V and J genes are TRBV7-9 and TRBJ2-7, with a weak D call TRBD2 (5 bases). CDR3 size: 15 residues. The V gene lost 5 bases and the J gene lost 3 bases, with 17 bases spanning the gap. Per the germline V gene, CDR1 is SEHNR and CDR2 is FQNEAQ (reference sequence). CDR3 region: CASSGPPSFDYEQYV. The DNA of the CDR3 is TGTGCCAGCAGCGGTCCACCTAGCTTTGACTACGAGCAGTACGTC.

The chain has TRBV14 and TRBJ1-3; D not resolved. The CDR3 has 14 residues. From germline, CDR1 is SGHDN and CDR2 FVKESK. Trimming removed 5 bases from V and 0 bases from J, with 8 bases in between. CDR3 sequence: CASSSYISGNTIYF. CDR3 bases: TGTGCCAGCAGCTCTTACATCTCTGGAAACACCATATATTTT.

Regarding this clonotype: With a much larger clone just one base away, this may be a read error. The chain has TRBV28 and TRBJ1-2, with 8 positions matching TRBD1. The CDR3 has 15 amino acids. Germline V gene lookup returns CDR1 MDHEN and CDR2 SYDVKM. Written as DNA, the CDR3 is TGTGTCAGCAAACTTTGGACAGGGCATAAGGATGGCTACACCTTC. Translating it yields CVSKLWTGHKDGYTF.

This clonotype has just a few counts. The chain is built from TRBV6-2 or TRBV6-3 and TRBJ2-1; TRBD2 matches 9 bases. This CDR3 region has 21 residues. J lost 1 base, V lost 2 bases, and 18 bases had no gene match. The germline CDR1 and CDR2 sequences are MNHEY and SVGEGT. DNA for the CDR3: TGTGCCAGCAGTTACGATCATTCTAGCGGGGTCCTGTGGGGGTCCTACAATGAGCAGTTCTTC. This translates into CASSYDHSSGVLWGSYNEQFF.

CDR3: CASSSRQGLDTEAFF. The CDR3 coding sequence is TGCGCCAGCAGCTCGCGACAGGGGCTCGACACTGAAGCTTTCTTT. J is TRBJ1-1 and V is TRBV5-1, with 8 bases lining up with TRBD1. Germline CDR1 SGHRS, CDR2 YFSETQ. This CDR3 spans 15 amino acids. Trimming at V came to 3 bases and at J to 3 bases, leaving 7 bases not matched to a gene.

This clonotype was observed a single time. The gene calls are TRBV15 and TRBJ1-2; weak D call: TRBD1 (6 bases). The CDR3 is 14 residues long. V lost 5 bases and J lost 4, with 14 bases in between. Per the germline V gene, CDR1 is LNHNV and CDR2 is YYDKDF (reference sequence). CDR3 protein: CATSRRDNIYGYTF. CDR3 sequence (DNA): TGTGCCACCAGCCGCAGGGACAACATCTATGGCTACACCTTC.

This clonotype was seen a handful of times. The chain has TRBV28 and TRBJ1-2, with a tentative D call TRBD1 (5 bases). Germline lookup yields CDR1 MDHEN and CDR2 SYDVKM. Deletions cut 4 bases from V and 2 bases from J, with 20 bases between. CDR3 length: 17 amino acids. Written as DNA, the CDR3 is TGTGCCAGCAGTTCACGACTTCGGAGGGGCGGGAACTATGGCTACACCTTC. Translating gives CASSSRLRRGGNYGYTF.

The rearrangement joins TRBV19 to TRBJ1-6, with unresolved D. The CDR3 has 15 residues. Germline V lookup: CDR1 LNHDA, CDR2 SQIVND (reference sequence). V was shortened by 1 base and J by 8 bases, with 12 bases between the two germline ends. The DNA for the CDR3 is TGTGCCAGTAGTATAGCTGGTCAGGTGGATTCACCCCTCCACTTT. Its translation is CASSIAGQVDSPLHF.

The table lists this clonotype with many counts. The chain employs TRBV11-3 and TRBJ1-1, with a tentative D call TRBD1 (6 bases). In germline, CDR1 is SGHNT, CDR2 YENEEA. The CDR3 runs 13 residues. The V end lost 0 bases, the J end lost 7 bases, and 9 bases lay between the germline ends. Here the CDR3 reads CASSLERGDEAFF. CDR3 sequence (DNA): TGTGCCAGCAGCTTAGAAAGGGGGGATGAAGCTTTCTTT.

This clonotype was observed many times. The chain carries TRBV7-8 and TRBJ1-5; TRBD1 matches at 8 bases. The CDR3 consists of 16 residues. CDR1 is SGHVS, CDR2 FQNEAQ, per germline. The trim removed 1 base at V and 4 bases at J, leaving 6 bases unmatched. CDR3 protein: CASSLVGRQGNQPQHF. CDR3 coding DNA: TGTGCCAGCAGCTTAGTTGGAAGACAGGGGAATCAGCCCCAGCATTTT.

This clonotype was found many times. The V call is TRBV6-1, the J call TRBJ2-3, with 12 bases fitting TRBD2. In germline, CDR1 is MNHNS, CDR2 SASEGT. V shed 7 bases, J shed 1 base, and the junction held 6 bases outside the gene matches. The CDR3 runs to 16 residues. For the CDR3, the DNA is TGTGCCAGCACTCCTCGGACTAGCGGGGGCACAGATACGCAGTATTTT. It codes for CASTPRTSGGTDTQYF.

This chain connects TRBV29-1 to TRBJ1-1; D may be TRBD1 (6 bases). The germline V and J ends were trimmed by 3 bases and 5 bases, with 13 bases remaining between them. The CDR3 runs 13 residues. Germline lookup yields CDR1 SQVTM and CDR2 ANQGSEA. CDR3 nucleotides: TGCAGCGTTGAGTTACAGGGCTGGACTGAAGCTTTCTTT. Amino acids: CSVELQGWTEAFF.

This clonotype was observed a handful of times. The rearrangement joins TRBV19 to TRBJ2-3, with a weak D call TRBD1 (6 bases). Trimming took off 10 bases at V and 4 bases at J, with 9 bases between the two ends. CDR1 is LNHDA, CDR2 SQIVND, per germline (reference sequence). The CDR3 is 11 amino acids. The CDR3 here is CAIRGPDTQYF. CDR3 DNA: TGTGCCATCAGGGGACCAGATACGCAGTATTTT.

The chain has TRBV6-5 and TRBJ1-1; no firm D call. CDR1 and CDR2 from the germline V gene are MNHEY and SVGAGI. There are 11 residues in the CDR3. The ends were cut back, 8 bases at V and 8 bases at J, with 12 bases in the middle. CDR3 residues: CASGPRGEAFF. CDR3 DNA sequence: TGTGCCAGCGGCCCGAGAGGGGAAGCTTTCTTT.

This clonotype was picked up a small number of times. This chain connects TRBV2 to TRBJ1-2, with TRBD1 matching over 12 bases. V was clipped by 8 bases and J by 5 bases; unmatched bases: 12. This CDR3 has 16 amino acids. Germline V gene lookup returns CDR1 SNHLY and CDR2 FYNNEI. The CDR3 protein is CASWGTGGLLGYGYTF. The CDR3 nucleotides read TGTGCCAGCTGGGGGACAGGGGGCCTTCTTGGGTATGGCTACACCTTC.

This clonotype was recorded at least ten times. The chain recombines TRBV7-8 with TRBJ1-4; D gene uncertain. Per germline, CDR1 SGHVS and CDR2 FQNEAQ. The CDR3 spans 14 residues. V lost 2 bases, J lost 4 bases, and 8 bases lay in between. The DNA for the CDR3 is TGTGCCAGCAGCTTATTAGAGAGTAATGAAAAACTGTTTTTT. It yields the protein CASSLLESNEKLFF.

This chain connects TRBV6-2 or TRBV6-3 to TRBJ1-6; D remains unclear. This CDR3 has 12 residues. V was cut by 7 bases and J by 10 bases, with 11 bases left in between. In germline, CDR1 is MNHEY, CDR2 SVGEGT. The CDR3 nucleotides read TGTGCCAGCAAGGCTGGTCGCTCACCCCTCCACTTT. This encodes CASKAGRSPLHF.

This clonotype has a handful of counts. The chain links TRBV7-9 to TRBJ2-1; possible D gene TRBD2, 5 bases. Per the germline V gene, CDR1 is SEHNR and CDR2 is FQNEAQ (reference sequence). The V and J ends lost 5 bases and 10 bases respectively, with 18 bases between them. This CDR3 is built from 14 residues. The CDR3 sequence is CASSGPEGLGEQFF. As DNA, the CDR3 is TGTGCCAGCAGCGGCCCCGAGGGTCTAGGGGAGCAGTTCTTC.

Concerning this clonotype itself: With a much larger clone just one base away, this may be a read error. The chain has TRBV7-2 and TRBJ2-1, with D perhaps TRBD2 (5 bases). CDR3 length equals 13 residues. Germline V gene lookup returns CDR1 SGHTA and CDR2 FQGNSA. V was clipped by 5 bases and J by 6 bases, with 11 bases between them. The CDR3 sequence is CASSMRGFNEQFF. The CDR3 bases are TGTGCCAGCAGCATGAGAGGGTTCAATGAGCAGTTCTTC.

The chain recombines TRBV12-3 or TRBV12-4 with TRBJ2-1; 10 positions agree with TRBD2. V shed 8 bases, J shed 5 bases, and the junction held 15 bases outside the gene matches. This CDR3 is 17 amino acids long. The CDR3 DNA reads as TGTGCCAGCTGTGGTCTAGCGGGGGACATAGCAGACAATGAGCAGTTCTTC. This gives the protein CASCGLAGDIADNEQFF.